The rows below give T cell receptor beta chains drawn from one sample of a study of response to subunit inactivated influenza vaccine. TCRdb reanalysed the RT-PCR reads using MiXCR and keeps one entry per CDR3 protein. This table has approximately 700,000 distinct CDR3 sequences, approximately 15% appearing once. The sample in question was PBMCs from blood, obtained roughly 2 weeks before vaccination. The receptors were gathered from a man aged 50-59 years who received an inactivated influenza vaccine. Each CDR3 is given with its conserved first and last residue. Each record gives: V gene, J gene, D gene, clone size, CDR3 DNA, CDR3 protein. A D gene is named only where the DNA matches it firmly. Some rows mark clone size as missing; the rest say once, few, many or name a class of expanded clone.

TRBV12-3/TRBV12-4	TRBJ1-6	NA	NA	TGTGCCAGCACAATGAGCCCCAGGCGGTCACCCCTCCACTTT	CASTMSPRRSPLHF
TRBV7-6	TRBJ1-1	NA	NA	TGTGCCAGCAGCTTATCGCGGGCCACTGAAGCTTTCTTT	CASSLSRATEAFF
TRBV5-1	TRBJ2-1	TRBD2	few	TGCGCCAGCAGCCCGCTAGCGGGATTCTACAATGAGCAGTTCTTC	CASSPLAGFYNEQFF
TRBV2	TRBJ1-1	NA	few	TGTGCCACCCGGACCGGGGTGGCTGAAGCTTTCTTT	CATRTGVAEAFF
TRBV5-1	TRBJ2-1	TRBD2	few	TGCGCCAGCAGCTTGGAGCCTGGCGGGGGTTACAATGAGCAGTTCTTC	CASSLEPGGGYNEQFF
TRBV28	TRBJ2-2	NA	many	TGTGCCAGCCTTGACAGCCACGCTACCGGGGAGCTGTTTTTT	CASLDSHATGELFF
TRBV4-2	TRBJ2-2	TRBD1	few	TGTGCCAGCAGCCGAAAACAGGGGGCGAACACCGGGGAGCTGTTTTTT	CASSRKQGANTGELFF
TRBV5-4	TRBJ1-1	TRBD1	few	TGTGCCAGCAGCTTGGCGCGGACAGGACCGAACACTGAAGCTTTCTTT	CASSLARTGPNTEAFF
TRBV20-1	TRBJ1-6	TRBD1	few	TGCAGTGCAAGCAGACAGGGACCCAATTCACCCCTCCACTTT	CSASRQGPNSPLHF
TRBV6-5	TRBJ1-2	NA	few	TGTGCCAGCAGTTACAACGTCCGGGGGGTGGGTGGCTACACCTTC	CASSYNVRGVGGYTF
TRBV18	TRBJ2-7	TRBD2	few	TGTGCCAGCTCACCCGGGGGGGTTGGCGAGCAGTACTTC	CASSPGGVGEQYF
TRBV3-1	TRBJ2-4	NA	NA	TGTGCCAGCAGCCAATACACCGGGACAGCCAAAAACATTCAGTACTTC	CASSQYTGTAKNIQYF
TRBV27	TRBJ2-3	TRBD2	many	TGTGCCAGCAGTTCGATTAGCGGGAGGCTTAACACAGATACGCAGTATTTT	CASSSISGRLNTDTQYF
TRBV4-3	TRBJ2-1	NA	NA	TGCGCCAGCAGCCAAGATCTCCGGCCCGCAGAGCAGTTCTTC	CASSQDLRPAEQFF
TRBV20-1	TRBJ1-2	NA	few	TGCAGTGCCACTGACGGGGTGGGCTATGGCTACACCTTC	CSATDGVGYGYTF
TRBV6-4	TRBJ2-3	TRBD2	NA	TGTGCCAGCAGTGACTCTAGCGGGAGGATAGATACGCAGTATTTT	CASSDSSGRIDTQYF
TRBV6-2/TRBV6-3	TRBJ1-6	NA	NA	TGTGCCAGCAGTTACCCCTCAGTCCGGGGGTCACCCCTCCACTTT	CASSYPSVRGSPLHF
TRBV5-1	TRBJ1-1	NA	few	TGCGCCAGCAGTGACCTAGGCCCCATGTCCACTGAAGCTTTCTTT	CASSDLGPMSTEAFF
TRBV6-1	TRBJ1-1	NA	few	TGTGCCAGCACCCCGAGGGGGGCCAACACTGAAGCTTTCTTT	CASTPRGANTEAFF
TRBV19	TRBJ1-5	TRBD1	few	TGTGCCAGTAGAGAGACAGGGGCGAGCAATCAGCCCCAGCATTTT	CASRETGASNQPQHF
TRBV11-2	TRBJ2-5	NA	NA	TGTGCCAGCAGCCCGATCCCTCCCGGGCAAGAGACCCAGTACTTC	CASSPIPPGQETQYF
TRBV12-3/TRBV12-4	TRBJ1-6	NA	few	TGTGCCAGCAGTCTACAGGTTCGGTCACCCCTCCACTTT	CASSLQVRSPLHF
TRBV4-3	TRBJ2-1	TRBD2	NA	TGCGCCAGCACCACCTTAGCGGGGGCCAACAATGAGCAGTTCTTC	CASTTLAGANNEQFF
TRBV5-4	TRBJ2-3	NA	few	TGTGCCAGCAGCTTGGGGCAGTCGGTTGGAGCAGATACGCAGTATTTT	CASSLGQSVGADTQYF
TRBV21-1	TRBJ1-6	NA	NA	TGTGCCAGCAGCTATAAGGACGCAGATTCTTATAATTCACCCCTCCACTTT	CASSYKDADSYNSPLHF
TRBV10-3	TRBJ2-1	NA	NA	TGTGCCATCACCGAACAAAAATACAATGAGCAGTTCTTC	CAITEQKYNEQFF
TRBV28	TRBJ2-7	TRBD1	NA	TGTGCCAGCAGTTTTTACAGGGGTACCGAGCAGTACTTC	CASSFYRGTEQYF
TRBV4-3	TRBJ2-5	TRBD1	few	TGCGCCAGCAGACCTACCCCCGGCGGCAGGGGGGAGACCCAGTACTTC	CASRPTPGGRGETQYF
TRBV27	TRBJ2-1	NA	few	TGTGCCAGCTCACCCGCGCTTCTCTCCTACAATGAGCAGTTCTTC	CASSPALLSYNEQFF
TRBV2	TRBJ2-1	TRBD2	NA	TGTGCCAGCAGTTGCTTCGGGACTAGCCCAAATGAGCAGTTCTTC	CASSCFGTSPNEQFF
TRBV4-1	TRBJ1-1	NA	NA	TGCGCCAGCAGCCAAGAGGGTGTCTTTAACACTGAAGCTTTCTTT	CASSQEGVFNTEAFF
TRBV15	TRBJ2-1	NA	NA	TGTGCCACCAGCAGAGCTCTCGGGAGACGCGATGAGCAGTTCTTC	CATSRALGRRDEQFF
TRBV5-6	TRBJ1-4	TRBD1	NA	TGTGCCAGCAGTCTTAGGGACAGGGCGCCGGAAAAACTGTTTTTT	CASSLRDRAPEKLFF
TRBV19	TRBJ2-1	TRBD1	NA	TGTGCCAGTAGTGCTGGACAGGGTATCAATGAGCAGTTCTTC	CASSAGQGINEQFF
TRBV28	TRBJ2-1	TRBD2	NA	TGTGCCAGCAGTGGGATTAGCGGGGACGACAATGAGCAGTTCTTC	CASSGISGDDNEQFF
TRBV11-2	TRBJ1-3	TRBD1	many	TGTGCCAGCAGCTTAGACCGGACAGGGCATGGAAACACCATATATTTT	CASSLDRTGHGNTIYF
TRBV7-8	TRBJ1-2	NA	NA	TGTGCCAGCAGCTTAGCGACAGGATGGGGCTATGGCTACACCTTC	CASSLATGWGYGYTF
TRBV7-2	TRBJ2-7	TRBD2	NA	TGTGCCAGCAGACGGACTAGCGGAGGCTACGAGCAGTACTTC	CASRRTSGGYEQYF
TRBV28	TRBJ2-1	TRBD2	NA	TGTGCCAGCAGTCCCGCTAGCGGGGGGGCTTATAATGAGCAGTTCTTC	CASSPASGGAYNEQFF
TRBV4-3	TRBJ2-7	NA	NA	TGCGCCAGCAGCCAAGATATGAGGGGAAGGTACGAGCAGTACTTC	CASSQDMRGRYEQYF
TRBV10-3	TRBJ2-7	NA	once	TGTGCCATCCCGGACAGATTCAACGAGCAGTACTTC	CAIPDRFNEQYF
TRBV7-9	TRBJ2-3	TRBD2	many	TGTGCCAGCAGTTTAGGCGGGGGGCGCACAGATACGCAGTATTTT	CASSLGGGRTDTQYF
TRBV4-2	TRBJ2-7	NA	few	TGTGCCAGCAGCCAAGATCCCCCACCCGGGACCCCTCACTTTAACACCTACGAGCAGTACTTC	CASSQDPPPGTPHFNTYEQYF
TRBV5-1	TRBJ2-5	TRBD2	few	TGCGCCAGCAGCGCGGGGTCGGGGGGTCTTGAGACCCAGTACTTC	CASSAGSGGLETQYF
TRBV20-1	TRBJ2-3	TRBD2	NA	TGCAGTGCTAGTGGCTTTGGGCGGGGGACCGGCACAGATACGCAGTATTTT	CSASGFGRGTGTDTQYF
TRBV12-3/TRBV12-4	TRBJ1-1	TRBD1	many	TGTGCCAGCAGTTTTTCGCACAGGGGGGTAAAAGGAGCTTTCTTT	CASSFSHRGVKGAFF
TRBV20-1	TRBJ2-5	NA	NA	TGCAGTGCTAGCCCGGGACGGGAAGAGACCCAGTACTTC	CSASPGREETQYF
TRBV6-1	TRBJ2-2	TRBD2	NA	TGTGCCTGCAGTAAACTAGCGGGAGACGGGGAGCTGTTTTTT	CACSKLAGDGELFF
TRBV20-1	TRBJ2-7	NA	NA	TGCAGTGCCCGCCCCTGGGGTAGCGGACCATACGAGCAGTACTTC	CSARPWGSGPYEQYF
TRBV4-1	TRBJ2-1	NA	NA	TGCGCCAGCAGCGGCAACCCCCTCATGAGGAATGAGCAGTTCTTC	CASSGNPLMRNEQFF
TRBV3-1	TRBJ2-1	TRBD1	NA	TGTGCCAGCAGCCAAGGGAACAGGGGGTACCCCCAGGAGCAGTTCTTC	CASSQGNRGYPQEQFF
TRBV20-1	TRBJ2-1	TRBD2	NA	TGCAGTGCTTCGACTAGCGGGGACCCCAATGAGCAGTTCTTC	CSASTSGDPNEQFF
TRBV7-9	TRBJ1-2	NA	many	TGTGCCAGCAGCCCCGAACGCTATGGCTACACCTTC	CASSPERYGYTF
TRBV7-2	TRBJ2-4	NA	NA	TGTGCCAGCAGCTTAGAGGCAGCTATAGCCAAAAACATTCAGTACTTC	CASSLEAAIAKNIQYF
TRBV29-1	TRBJ2-7	NA	few	TGCAGCGGGTCCAACGATTACGAGCAGTACTTC	CSGSNDYEQYF
TRBV20-1	TRBJ2-7	NA	NA	TGCAGTGCTAGAGATTTGAGGGAAACCTACGAGCAGTACTTC	CSARDLRETYEQYF
TRBV20-1	TRBJ2-1	TRBD1	once	TGCAGTGCTCAACCCATAAGAGCATCAGGGGGAGTCTACAATGAGCAGTTCTTC	CSAQPIRASGGVYNEQFF
TRBV9	TRBJ2-1	TRBD2	NA	TGTGCCAGCAGCGTAGTCGGGAGGCCCGACAATGAGCAGTTCTTC	CASSVVGRPDNEQFF
TRBV28	TRBJ2-7	TRBD1	NA	TGTGCCAGCAGCAGTACAGGGGCGCGTTCCGAGCAGTACTTC	CASSSTGARSEQYF